This T cell receptor beta chain was observed in a study of blood T cell repertoires in COVID-19. Looking at the study overall: Collection of acute and convalescent COVID-19 samples took place in the United States, Italy and Spain. Nucleic acid was either cDNA or gDNA, and it came from T cells, B-cell-depleted T cells, or PBMCs.

V lost 4 bases and J lost 0; bases outside the gene matches: 6. Per the germline V gene, CDR1 is SGHKS and CDR2 is YYEKEE (reference sequence). The CDR3 consists of 15 residues. Original data processing: Estimation of nucleated cell counts relied on the amplification of reference gene primers. Sequencing was performed with immunoSEQ multiplex PCR; in TCRdb, only in-frame clones are kept and a portion is missing. Clone size and V and J calls were adopted from that table, with D and trimming inferred from the DNA. Of 90,000 to 150,000 clones listed, about nine tenths were seen once; the top ten hold 7.7%.

This clonotype was sampled from a human donor in a cohort sampled during active COVID-19. This sequence joins TRBV5-5 and TRBJ1-1; 7 bases agree with TRBD1. Sample: peripheral blood. The CDR3 sequence: CASSQVGTVNTEAFF. In DNA, the CDR3 is TGTGCCAGCAGCCAAGTAGGGACAGTGAACACTGAAGCTTTCTTT.